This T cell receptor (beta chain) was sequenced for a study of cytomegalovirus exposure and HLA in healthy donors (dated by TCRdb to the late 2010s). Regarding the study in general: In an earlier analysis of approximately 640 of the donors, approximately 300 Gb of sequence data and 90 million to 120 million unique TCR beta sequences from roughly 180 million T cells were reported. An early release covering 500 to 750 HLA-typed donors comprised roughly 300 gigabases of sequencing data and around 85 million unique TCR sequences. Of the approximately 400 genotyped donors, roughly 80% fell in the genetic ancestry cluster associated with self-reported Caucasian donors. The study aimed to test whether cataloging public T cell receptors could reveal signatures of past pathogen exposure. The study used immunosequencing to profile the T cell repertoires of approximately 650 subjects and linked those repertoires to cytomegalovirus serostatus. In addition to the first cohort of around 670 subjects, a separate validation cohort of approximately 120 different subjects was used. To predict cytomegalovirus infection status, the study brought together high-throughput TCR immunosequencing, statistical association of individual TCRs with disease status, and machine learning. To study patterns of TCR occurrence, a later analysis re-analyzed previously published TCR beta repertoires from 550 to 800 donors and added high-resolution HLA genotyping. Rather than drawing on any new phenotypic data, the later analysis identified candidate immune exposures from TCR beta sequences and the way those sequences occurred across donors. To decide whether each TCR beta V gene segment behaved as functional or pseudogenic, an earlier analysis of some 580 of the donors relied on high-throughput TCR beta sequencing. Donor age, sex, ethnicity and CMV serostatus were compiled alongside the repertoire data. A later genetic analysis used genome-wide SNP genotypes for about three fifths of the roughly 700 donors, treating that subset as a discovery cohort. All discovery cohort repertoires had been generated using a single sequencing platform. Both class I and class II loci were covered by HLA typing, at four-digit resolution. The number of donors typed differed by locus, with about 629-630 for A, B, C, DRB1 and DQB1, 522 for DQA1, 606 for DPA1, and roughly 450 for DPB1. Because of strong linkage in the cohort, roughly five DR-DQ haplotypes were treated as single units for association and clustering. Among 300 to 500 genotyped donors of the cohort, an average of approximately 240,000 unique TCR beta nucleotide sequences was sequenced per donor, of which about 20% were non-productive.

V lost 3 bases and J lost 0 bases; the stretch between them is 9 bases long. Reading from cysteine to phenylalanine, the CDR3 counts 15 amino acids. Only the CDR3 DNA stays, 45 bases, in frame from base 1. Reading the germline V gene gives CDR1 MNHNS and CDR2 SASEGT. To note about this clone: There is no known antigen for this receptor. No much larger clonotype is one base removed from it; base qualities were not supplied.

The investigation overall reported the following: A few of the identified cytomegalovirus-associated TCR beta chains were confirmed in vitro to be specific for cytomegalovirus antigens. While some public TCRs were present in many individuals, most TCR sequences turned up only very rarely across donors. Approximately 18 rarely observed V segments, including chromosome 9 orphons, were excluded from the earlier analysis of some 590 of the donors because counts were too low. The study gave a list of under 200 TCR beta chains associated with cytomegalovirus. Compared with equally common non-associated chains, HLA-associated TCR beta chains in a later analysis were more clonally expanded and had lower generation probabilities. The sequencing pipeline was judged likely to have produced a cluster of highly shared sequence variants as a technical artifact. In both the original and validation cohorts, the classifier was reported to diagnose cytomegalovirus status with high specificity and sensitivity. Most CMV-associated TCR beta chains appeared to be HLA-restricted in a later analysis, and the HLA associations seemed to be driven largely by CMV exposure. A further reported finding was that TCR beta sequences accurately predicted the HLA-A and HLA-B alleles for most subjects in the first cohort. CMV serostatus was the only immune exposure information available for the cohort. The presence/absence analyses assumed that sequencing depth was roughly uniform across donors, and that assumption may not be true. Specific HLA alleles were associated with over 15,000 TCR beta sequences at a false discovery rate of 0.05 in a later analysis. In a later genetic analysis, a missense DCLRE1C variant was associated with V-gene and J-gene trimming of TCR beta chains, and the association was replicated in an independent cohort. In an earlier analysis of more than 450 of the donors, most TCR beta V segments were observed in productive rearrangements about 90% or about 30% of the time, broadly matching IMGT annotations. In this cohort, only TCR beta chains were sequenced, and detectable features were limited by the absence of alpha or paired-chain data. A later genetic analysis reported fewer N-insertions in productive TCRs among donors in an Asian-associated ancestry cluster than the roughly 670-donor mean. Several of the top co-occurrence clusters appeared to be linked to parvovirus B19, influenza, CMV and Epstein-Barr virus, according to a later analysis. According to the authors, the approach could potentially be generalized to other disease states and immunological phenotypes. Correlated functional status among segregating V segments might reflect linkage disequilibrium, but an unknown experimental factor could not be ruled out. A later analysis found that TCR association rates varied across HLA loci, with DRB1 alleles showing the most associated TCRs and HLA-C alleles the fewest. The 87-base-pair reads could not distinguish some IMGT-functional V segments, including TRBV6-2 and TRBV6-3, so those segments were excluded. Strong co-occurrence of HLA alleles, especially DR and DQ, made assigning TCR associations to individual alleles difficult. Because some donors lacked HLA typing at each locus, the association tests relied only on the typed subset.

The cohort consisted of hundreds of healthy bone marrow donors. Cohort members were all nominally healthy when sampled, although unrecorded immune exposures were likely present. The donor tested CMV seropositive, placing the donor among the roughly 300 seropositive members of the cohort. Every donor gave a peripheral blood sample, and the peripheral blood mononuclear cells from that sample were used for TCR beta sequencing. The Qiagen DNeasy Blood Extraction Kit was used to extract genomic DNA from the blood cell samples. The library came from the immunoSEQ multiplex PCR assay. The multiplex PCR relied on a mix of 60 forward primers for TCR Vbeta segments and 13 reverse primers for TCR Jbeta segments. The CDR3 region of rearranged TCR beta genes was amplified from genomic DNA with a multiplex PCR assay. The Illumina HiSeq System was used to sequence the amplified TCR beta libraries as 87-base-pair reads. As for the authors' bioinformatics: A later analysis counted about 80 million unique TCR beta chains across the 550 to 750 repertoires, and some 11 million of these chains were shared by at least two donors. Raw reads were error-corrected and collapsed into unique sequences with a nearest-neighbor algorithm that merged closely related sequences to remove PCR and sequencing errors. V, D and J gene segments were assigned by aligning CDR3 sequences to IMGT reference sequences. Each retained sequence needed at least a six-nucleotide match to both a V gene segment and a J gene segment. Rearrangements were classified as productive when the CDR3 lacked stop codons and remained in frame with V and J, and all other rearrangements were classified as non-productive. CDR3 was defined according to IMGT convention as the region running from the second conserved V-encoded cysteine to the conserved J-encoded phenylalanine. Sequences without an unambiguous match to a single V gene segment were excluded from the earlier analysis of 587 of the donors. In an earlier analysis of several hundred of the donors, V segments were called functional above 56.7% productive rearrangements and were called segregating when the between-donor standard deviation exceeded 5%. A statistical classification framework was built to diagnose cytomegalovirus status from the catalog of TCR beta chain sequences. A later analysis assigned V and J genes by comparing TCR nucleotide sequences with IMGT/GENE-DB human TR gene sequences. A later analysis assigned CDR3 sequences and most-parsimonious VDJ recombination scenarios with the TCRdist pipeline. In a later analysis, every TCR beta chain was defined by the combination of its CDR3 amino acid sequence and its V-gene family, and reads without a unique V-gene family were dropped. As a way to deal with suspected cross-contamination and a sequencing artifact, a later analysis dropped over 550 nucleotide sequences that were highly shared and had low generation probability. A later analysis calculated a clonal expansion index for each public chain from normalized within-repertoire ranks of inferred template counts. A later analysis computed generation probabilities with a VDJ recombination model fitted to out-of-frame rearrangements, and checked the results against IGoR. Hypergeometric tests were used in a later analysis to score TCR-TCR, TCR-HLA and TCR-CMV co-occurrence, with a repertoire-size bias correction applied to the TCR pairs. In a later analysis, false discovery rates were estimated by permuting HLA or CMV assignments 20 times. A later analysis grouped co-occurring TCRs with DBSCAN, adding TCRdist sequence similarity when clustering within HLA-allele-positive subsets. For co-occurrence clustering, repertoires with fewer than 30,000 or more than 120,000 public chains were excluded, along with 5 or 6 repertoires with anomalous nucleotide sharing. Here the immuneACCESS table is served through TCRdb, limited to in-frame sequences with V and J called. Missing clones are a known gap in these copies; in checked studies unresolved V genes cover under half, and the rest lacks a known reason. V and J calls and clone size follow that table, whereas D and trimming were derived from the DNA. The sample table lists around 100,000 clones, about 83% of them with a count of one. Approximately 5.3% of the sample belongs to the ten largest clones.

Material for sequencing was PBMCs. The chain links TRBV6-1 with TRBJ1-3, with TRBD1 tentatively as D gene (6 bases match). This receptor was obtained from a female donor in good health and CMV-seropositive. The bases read TGTGCCAGCAGTGATTTAGGGGGCTCTGGAAACACCATATATTTT. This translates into CASSDLGGSGNTIYF.